The 26 T cell receptor beta chains below were found in one sample sequenced in a study of response to subunit inactivated influenza vaccine. A single record per CDR3 protein comes from TCRdb applying MiXCR to the RT-PCR reads. Among about 780,000 distinct CDR3 sequences listed, roughly 20% were seen once. The specimen comprised PBMCs from blood, sampled around 5 days after vaccination. The receptors originated from a man aged 50-59 years who received an inactivated influenza vaccine.

This clonotype was seen more than once but under ten times. The rearrangement joins TRBV6-2 or TRBV6-3 to TRBJ2-1; D is perhaps TRBD1 or TRBD2 (6 bases each). CDR1 is MNHEY and CDR2 is SVGEGT in the germline V gene. The CDR3 spans 15 residues. Trimming stripped 1 base from V and 3 bases from J, with 10 bases between. The CDR3 here is CASSYWGARYNEQFF. In nucleotides, the CDR3 is TGTGCCAGCAGTTACTGGGGGGCGCGCTACAATGAGCAGTTCTTC.

This clonotype was recorded many times. This chain links TRBV6-2 or TRBV6-3 with TRBJ2-7, with 11 positions matching TRBD2. CDR1 and CDR2 (germline): MNHEY, SVGEGT. With 6 bases clipped from V and 2 bases from J, the junction kept 12 bases outside the gene matches. This CDR3 has 17 amino acids. DNA of the CDR3: TGTGCCAGCAGCAGGGCGACTAGCGGGATTGTCACCTACGAGCAGTACTTC. Encoded protein: CASSRATSGIVTYEQYF.

This clonotype was seen more than once but under ten times. This chain uses TRBV12-3 or TRBV12-4 with TRBJ2-2; D is possibly TRBD2 (6 bases). CDR3 length: 17 amino acids. V lost 2 bases, J lost 1 base, and 14 bases lay in between. Here the CDR3 reads CASSLFGGTLNTGELFF. In nucleotides, the CDR3 is TGTGCCAGCAGTTTATTTGGCGGGACCTTGAACACCGGGGAGCTGTTTTTT.

In this sample, this clonotype turned up many times. The gene calls are TRBV29-1 and TRBJ2-3; 10 bases are a match to TRBD1. Per the germline V gene, CDR1 is SQVTM and CDR2 is ANQGSEA. The CDR3 has 14 amino acids. V lost 6 bases, J lost 5 bases, and 8 bases stayed unmatched. CDR3 region: CSVLDRGVLDTQYF. The CDR3 DNA sequence: TGCAGCGTACTGGACAGGGGGGTTCTAGATACGCAGTATTTT.

The rearrangement links TRBV10-3 to TRBJ1-1; TRBD1 matches 11 bases. Germline values: CDR1 ENHRY, CDR2 SYGVKD. After removal of 10 bases from V and 4 bases from J, the junction contained 5 bases not matched to a gene. The CDR3 consists of 13 residues. CDR3 sequence (DNA): TGTGCCAGCTTTGGGACAGGGGGCACTGAAGCTTTCTTT. This sequence encodes CASFGTGGTEAFF.

This clonotype was counted between two and nine times. V gene TRBV7-8 combines with J gene TRBJ2-3, with D tentatively TRBD2 (6 bases). Trimming cost V 3 bases and J 2 bases, with 12 bases left between them. Germline CDR1 reads SGHVS; CDR2 reads FQNEAQ. The CDR3 extends over 15 amino acids. The CDR3 region has the DNA TGTGCCAGCAGCTTTGGCGGGGAGATCACAGATACGCAGTATTTT. Translating it yields CASSFGGEITDTQYF.

This clonotype showed up just a few times. The V and J genes are TRBV6-5 and TRBJ2-1; 7 nucleotides line up with TRBD2. With V trimmed by 4 bases and J by 0 bases, 12 bases remained unmatched. CDR1 and CDR2 (germline): MNHEY, SVGAGI. The CDR3 is 18 amino acids. CDR3 coding DNA: TGTGCCAGCAGTTCTGGGCGGGAGCCCCTGAGCTCCTACAATGAGCAGTTCTTC. This encodes CASSSGREPLSSYNEQFF.

This clonotype appeared a few times. This chain uses TRBV25-1 with TRBJ2-1; D is ambiguous. Germline values: CDR1 MGHDK, CDR2 SYGVNS. This CDR3 region has 12 residues. V gave up 4 bases and J gave up 14 bases, with 15 bases separating them. The CDR3, as DNA: TGTGCCAGCAGTGGGCCGAGACATGTGGAGTTCTTC. Translation gives CASSGPRHVEFF.

This clonotype was counted ten times or more. The chain links TRBV12-3 or TRBV12-4 to TRBJ1-1; 9 positions match TRBD1. V was clipped by 3 bases and J by 6 bases; unmatched bases: 2. The CDR3 is 13 residues long. The CDR3 spells CASSFTGGPEAFF. The CDR3 DNA reads as TGTGCCAGCAGTTTCACAGGGGGCCCTGAAGCTTTCTTT.

This clonotype turned up a few times. The genes are TRBV5-1 and TRBJ2-1, with 9 bases aligning to TRBD1. The CDR3 loop spans 17 amino acids. V trimming: 3 bases; J trimming: 6 bases; junction bases outside the gene matches: 13. Germline V gene data show CDR1 as SGHRS and CDR2 as YFSETQ. The CDR3 DNA is TGCGCCAGCAGCTGCCGGGACAGGGAATTTATATGCAATGAGCAGTTCTTC. Translating gives CASSCRDREFICNEQFF.

The chain employs TRBV7-2 and TRBJ2-5; D uncertain. CDR1 and CDR2 (germline): SGHTA, FQGNSA. The CDR3 has 15 residues. V lost 0 bases, J lost 2 bases, and 10 bases lay in between. As DNA, the CDR3 is TGTGCCAGCAGCTTAGCCGGTAGGGCTCAAGAGACCCAGTACTTC. This codes for CASSLAGRAQETQYF.

This clonotype was detected many times. The germline gene is not matched at one end of the junction; a read error may be the cause. V usage is TRBV7-7 and J usage is TRBJ2-3; D not certain. Per germline, CDR1 SSHAT and CDR2 FNYEAQ (reference sequence). The CDR3 spans 13 residues. CDR3 region: CASSLGTTDTQYF. The CDR3 DNA reads TGTGCTAGCAGCTTAGGCACCACAGATACGCAGTATTTT.

CDR3 protein: CASSLGLRDTDTQYF. CDR3 DNA sequence: TGCGCCAGCAGCTTGGGTCTACGGGACACAGATACGCAGTATTTT. The chain has TRBV5-1 and TRBJ2-3, with D perhaps matching TRBD2 (5 bases). Germline V gives CDR1 SGHRS, CDR2 YFSETQ. V was pared by 0 bases and J by 2 bases, with 10 bases between. The CDR3 is 15 amino acids.

This rearrangement joins TRBV7-2 to TRBJ1-2, with D unresolved. The CDR3 spans 13 residues. From germline, CDR1 is SGHTA and CDR2 FQGNSA. With 4 bases removed from V and 4 bases from J, the gap between germline ends came to 10 bases. This CDR3 reads CASSSDVGYGYTF. The DNA of the CDR3 is TGTGCCAGCAGCTCAGACGTCGGCTATGGCTACACCTTC.

This clonotype occurred a few times. The chain carries TRBV20-1 and TRBJ2-6; no reliable D call. The CDR3 length is 15 residues. Trimming shortened V by 4 bases and J by 0 bases, and 10 bases separated the two germline ends. Germline CDR1 DFQATT, CDR2 SNEGSKA (reference sequence). This CDR3 reads CSATTGLSGANVLTF. CDR3 sequence (DNA): TGCAGTGCTACGACCGGGCTCTCTGGGGCCAACGTCCTGACTTTC.

This clonotype was seen a handful of times. The chain links TRBV28 to TRBJ2-3; unclear D gene. CDR3 length equals 15 residues. Between the trimmed V and J ends, which lost 2 bases and 0 bases, there was a span of 9 bases. Per the germline V gene, CDR1 is MDHEN and CDR2 is SYDVKM. CDR3 bases: TGTGCCAGCAGTTTACTAGTTCCTAGCACAGATACGCAGTATTTT. This codes for CASSLLVPSTDTQYF.

The chain links TRBV10-3 to TRBJ2-7; 8 bases fit TRBD1. This CDR3 comprises 13 residues. V dropped 3 bases and J dropped 3; count of bases not matched to a gene: 1. Germline loops: CDR1 ENHRY, CDR2 SYGVKD. For the CDR3, the DNA is TGTGCCATCAGTGATGGGACAGGCTACGAGCAGTACTTC. Translated: CAISDGTGYEQYF.

This clonotype came up many times. This chain joins TRBV7-8 and TRBJ1-5; no clear D. From germline, CDR1 is SGHVS and CDR2 FQNEAQ. The CDR3 has 12 residues. V lost 3 bases, J lost 3 bases, and 3 bases lay in between. The chain's CDR3 is CASSFNNQPQHF. CDR3 nucleotides: TGTGCCAGCAGCTTTAACAATCAGCCCCAGCATTTT.

There are many counts of this clonotype. This chain links TRBV15 with TRBJ2-2; D is possibly TRBD2 (7 bases). CDR1 and CDR2 (germline): LNHNV, YYDKDF (reference sequence). V was cut by 4 bases and J by 0 bases, with 12 bases left in between. The CDR3 sequence is 16 residues long. The DNA for the CDR3 is TGTGCCACCAGCAAGGGGCGGGGGCCGAACACCGGGGAGCTGTTTTTT. It encodes CATSKGRGPNTGELFF.

At least ten counts were recorded for this clonotype. The CDR3 spells CASNQRLAGVSNEQFF. The CDR3 DNA follows: TGTGCCAGCAACCAAAGACTAGCGGGAGTCTCAAATGAGCAGTTCTTC. The chain links TRBV7-2 to TRBJ2-1; 12 bases agree with TRBD2. Germline V gene lookup returns CDR1 SGHTA and CDR2 FQGNSA. The CDR3 has 16 amino acids. V shed 7 bases, J shed 7 bases, and the junction held 11 bases outside the gene matches.

Only a few counts were recorded for this clonotype. V is TRBV29-1 and J is TRBJ2-1, with TRBD1 matching over 7 bases. The CDR3 extends over 13 amino acids. Germline CDR1 and CDR2: SQVTM and ANQGSEA. Losses at the gene ends were 4 bases for V and 5 bases for J; bases not matched to a gene: 5. Written as DNA, the CDR3 is TGCAGCGTTGGCGACAGGGTCCACAATGAGCAGTTCTTC. Amino acid sequence: CSVGDRVHNEQFF.

The chain has TRBV20-1 and TRBJ2-1; possible D gene TRBD2, 5 bases. The CDR3 extends over 12 amino acids. In germline, CDR1 is DFQATT, CDR2 SNEGSKA (reference sequence). V lost 5 bases, J lost 9 bases, and 14 bases lay in between. CDR3 region: CSAPTRFSEQFF. The CDR3 DNA is TGCAGTGCTCCTACTAGGTTCAGTGAGCAGTTCTTC.

The V and J genes are TRBV11-2 and TRBJ2-3; 7 nucleotides line up with TRBD2. Germline V gives CDR1 SGHAT, CDR2 FQNNGV. Trimming cost V 3 bases and J 2 bases; bases outside gene matches: 5. The CDR3 is made up of 15 amino acids. CDR3 sequence (DNA): TGTGCCAGCAGCTTTCTGGGGGGGTACACAGATACGCAGTATTTT. It yields the protein CASSFLGGYTDTQYF.

This clonotype was recorded many times. The J gene is TRBJ1-5, the V gene TRBV12-3 or TRBV12-4; 9 nucleotides agree with TRBD1. This CDR3 comprises 14 residues. Trimming removed 3 bases from V and 6 bases from J; junction bases left unmatched: 3. CDR3 amino acids: CASSLGQGLQPQHF. CDR3 coding DNA: TGTGCCAGCAGTTTGGGACAGGGACTTCAGCCCCAGCATTTT.

The chain has TRBV6-1 and TRBJ2-6, with D perhaps given as TRBD1 or TRBD2 (6 bases each). Deletions cut 6 bases from V and 3 bases from J, with 15 bases between. The CDR3 totals 16 residues. Germline-derived CDR1 and CDR2 are MNHNS and SASEGT. CDR3 sequence: CASSKRRGDGANVLTF. The CDR3 coding sequence is TGTGCCAGCAGCAAAAGAAGGGGGGATGGGGCCAACGTCCTGACTTTC.

In this sample, this clonotype turned up a few times. The rearrangement uses TRBV7-3 and TRBJ2-1, with D hard to call. The CDR3 consists of 13 residues. Germline V lookup: CDR1 SGHTA, CDR2 FQGTGA. With 5 bases removed from V and 5 bases from J, the gap between germline ends came to 10 bases. This chain's CDR3 is CASSIDNNNEQFF. CDR3 bases: TGTGCCAGCAGCATAGATAACAACAATGAGCAGTTCTTC.